This T cell receptor (beta chain) was identified during a study of human T cells and chemical hapten exposure. This clonotype has only one observation. TCRdb reprocessed the RACE reads via MiXCR and lists one record per CDR3 protein. In the table there are approximately 91,000 distinct CDR3 sequences, around 10% of which are singletons. As to time point: patch test 2, 6 weeks after DPC sensitization. Documented treatment: therapeutic diphenylcyclopropenone sensitization with weekly scalp DPC. Each donor was an alopecia patient between 18 and 70 years of age who qualified for DPC. This CDR3 has 16 residues. V lost 0 bases and J lost 5, with 16 bases in between.

The source is a man between 18 and 35 years old with alopecia areata. Some clones in this sample may be carry-over from other donors' samples. The sequenced sample was whole blood, obtained in connection with sensitization to the hapten diphenylcyclopropenone (DPC). The chain carries TRBV12-3 or TRBV12-4 and TRBJ1-1; D is uncertain. CDR3 DNA sequence: TGTGCCAGCAGTTTAGCGCCAAAGGCGGCACGGACTGAAGCTTTCTTT. Amino acid sequence: CASSLAPKAARTEAFF.